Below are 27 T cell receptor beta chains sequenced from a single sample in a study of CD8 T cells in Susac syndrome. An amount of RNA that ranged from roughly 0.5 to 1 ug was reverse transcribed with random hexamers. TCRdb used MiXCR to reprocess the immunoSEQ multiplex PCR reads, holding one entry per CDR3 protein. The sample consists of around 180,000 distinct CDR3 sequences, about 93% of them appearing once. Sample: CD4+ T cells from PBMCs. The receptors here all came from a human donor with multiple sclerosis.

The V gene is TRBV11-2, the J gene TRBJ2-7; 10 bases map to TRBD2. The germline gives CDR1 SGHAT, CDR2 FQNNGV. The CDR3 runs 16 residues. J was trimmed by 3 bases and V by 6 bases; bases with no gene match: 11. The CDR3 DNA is TGTGCCAGCAGTTCCGTCAGCGGGAGGGCAATCTACGAGCAGTACTTC. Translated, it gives CASSSVSGRAIYEQYF.

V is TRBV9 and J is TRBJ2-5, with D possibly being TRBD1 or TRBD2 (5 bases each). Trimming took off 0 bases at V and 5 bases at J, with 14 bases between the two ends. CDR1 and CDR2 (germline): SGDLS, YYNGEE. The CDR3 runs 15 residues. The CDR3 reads CASSVGPGALETQYF. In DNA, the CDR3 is TGTGCCAGCAGCGTAGGGCCCGGGGCATTGGAGACCCAGTACTTC.

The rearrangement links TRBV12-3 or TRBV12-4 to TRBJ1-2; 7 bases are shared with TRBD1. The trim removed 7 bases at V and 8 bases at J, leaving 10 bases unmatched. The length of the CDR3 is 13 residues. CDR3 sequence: CASTPTGRAGYTF. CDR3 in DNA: TGTGCCAGCACCCCGACAGGGCGGGCCGGCTACACCTTC.

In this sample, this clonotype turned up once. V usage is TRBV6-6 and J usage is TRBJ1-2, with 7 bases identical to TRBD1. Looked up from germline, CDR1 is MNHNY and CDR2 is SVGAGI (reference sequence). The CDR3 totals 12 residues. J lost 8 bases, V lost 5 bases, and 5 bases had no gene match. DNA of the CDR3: TGTGCCAGCAGTCCGACAGGGAACGGCTACACCTTC. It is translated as CASSPTGNGYTF.

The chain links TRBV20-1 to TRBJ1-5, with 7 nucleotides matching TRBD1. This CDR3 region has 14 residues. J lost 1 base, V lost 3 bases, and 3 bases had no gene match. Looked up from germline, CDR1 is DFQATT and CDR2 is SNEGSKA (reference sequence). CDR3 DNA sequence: TGCAGTGCTAGCGAGGGGGCGAGCAATCAGCCCCAGCATTTT. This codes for CSASEGASNQPQHF.

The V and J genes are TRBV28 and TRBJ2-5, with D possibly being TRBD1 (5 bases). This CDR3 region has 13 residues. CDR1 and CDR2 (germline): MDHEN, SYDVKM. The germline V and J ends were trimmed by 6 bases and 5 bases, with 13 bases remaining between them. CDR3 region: CASSTLGQETQYF. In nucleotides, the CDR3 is TGTGCCAGCAGCACGCTGGGGCAGGAGACCCAGTACTTC.

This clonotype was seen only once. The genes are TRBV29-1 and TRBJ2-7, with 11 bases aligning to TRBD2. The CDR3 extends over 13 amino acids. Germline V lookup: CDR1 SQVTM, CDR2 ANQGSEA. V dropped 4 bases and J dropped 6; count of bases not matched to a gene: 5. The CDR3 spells CSVVLAGGTEQYF. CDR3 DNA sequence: TGCAGCGTTGTCCTAGCGGGGGGTACCGAGCAGTACTTC.

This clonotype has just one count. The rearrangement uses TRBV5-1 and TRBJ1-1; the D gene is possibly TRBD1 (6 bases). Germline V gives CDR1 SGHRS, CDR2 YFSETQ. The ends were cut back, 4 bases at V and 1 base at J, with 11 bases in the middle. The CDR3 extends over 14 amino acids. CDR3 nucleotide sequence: TGCGCCAGCAGCGGGGGGCCCTCGAACACTGAAGCTTTCTTT. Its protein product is CASSGGPSNTEAFF.

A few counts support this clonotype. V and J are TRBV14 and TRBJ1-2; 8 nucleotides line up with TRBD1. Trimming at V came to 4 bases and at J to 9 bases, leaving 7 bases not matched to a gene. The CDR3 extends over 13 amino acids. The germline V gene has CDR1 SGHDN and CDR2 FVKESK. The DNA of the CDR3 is TGTGCCAGCAGCCCCGGACAGGGTCGCAGCTACACCTTC. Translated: CASSPGQGRSYTF.

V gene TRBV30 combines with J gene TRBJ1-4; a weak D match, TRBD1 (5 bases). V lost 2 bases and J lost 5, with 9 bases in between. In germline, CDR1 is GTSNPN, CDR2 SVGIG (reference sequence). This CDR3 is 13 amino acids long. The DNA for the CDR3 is TGTGCCTGGAGTAGGAACAGGAATGAAAAACTGTTTTTT. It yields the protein CAWSRNRNEKLFF.

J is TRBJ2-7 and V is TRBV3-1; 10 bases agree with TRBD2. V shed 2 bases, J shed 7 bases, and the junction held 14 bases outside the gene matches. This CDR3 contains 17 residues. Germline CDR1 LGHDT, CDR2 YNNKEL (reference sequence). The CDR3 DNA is TGTGCCAGCAGCCAATCCGGTAGCGGGAGGTCGACGGGGGAGCAGTACTTC. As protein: CASSQSGSGRSTGEQYF.

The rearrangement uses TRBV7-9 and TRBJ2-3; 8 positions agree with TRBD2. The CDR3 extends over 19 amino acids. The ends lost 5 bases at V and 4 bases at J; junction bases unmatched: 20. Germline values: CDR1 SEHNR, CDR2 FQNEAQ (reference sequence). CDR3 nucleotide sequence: TGTGCCAGCAGCCTCCGGGGTGGGGTGAGCGGGGGCCCGGCAGATACGCAGTATTTT. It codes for CASSLRGGVSGGPADTQYF.

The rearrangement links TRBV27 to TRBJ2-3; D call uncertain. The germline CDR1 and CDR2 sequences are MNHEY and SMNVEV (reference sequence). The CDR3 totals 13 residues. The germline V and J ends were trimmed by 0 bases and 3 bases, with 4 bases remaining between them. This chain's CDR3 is CASSLSKTDTQYF. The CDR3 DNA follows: TGTGCCAGCAGTTTATCGAAGACAGATACGCAGTATTTT.

CDR3 residues: CAISGQGRTEAFF. The CDR3 DNA reads as TGTGCCATCAGCGGACAGGGAAGGACTGAAGCTTTCTTT. This chain links TRBV10-3 with TRBJ1-1; the match to TRBD1 covers 8 bases. Germline V gene data show CDR1 as ENHRY and CDR2 as SYGVKD. After removal of 6 bases from V and 5 bases from J, the junction contained 5 bases not matched to a gene. The CDR3 has 13 residues.

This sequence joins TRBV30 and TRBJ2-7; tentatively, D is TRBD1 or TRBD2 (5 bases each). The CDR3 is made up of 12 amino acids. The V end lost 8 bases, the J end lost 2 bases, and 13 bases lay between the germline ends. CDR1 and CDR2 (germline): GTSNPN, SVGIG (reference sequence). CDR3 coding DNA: TGTGCCCTGGGGGAAAGAACCTACGAGCAGTACTTC. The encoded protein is CALGERTYEQYF.

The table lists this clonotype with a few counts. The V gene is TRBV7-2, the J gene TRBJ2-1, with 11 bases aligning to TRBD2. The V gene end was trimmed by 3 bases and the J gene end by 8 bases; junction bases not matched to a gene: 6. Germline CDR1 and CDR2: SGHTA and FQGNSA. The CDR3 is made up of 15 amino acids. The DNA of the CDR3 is TGTGCCAGCAGCTTGGGCCTAGCGGGAGGCTATGAGCAGTTCTTC. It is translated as CASSLGLAGGYEQFF. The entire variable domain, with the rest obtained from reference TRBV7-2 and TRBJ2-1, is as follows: GAGVSQSPSNKVTEKGKDVELRCDPISGHTALYWYRQSLGQGLEFLIYFQGNSAPDKSGLPSDRFSAERTGGSVSTLTIQRTQQEDSAVYLCASSLGLAGGYEQFFGPGTRLTVL.

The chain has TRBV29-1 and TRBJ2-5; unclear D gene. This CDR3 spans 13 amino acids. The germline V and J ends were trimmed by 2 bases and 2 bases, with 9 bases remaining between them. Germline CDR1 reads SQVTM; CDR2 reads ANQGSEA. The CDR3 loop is CSVERQLQETQYF. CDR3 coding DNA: TGCAGCGTTGAAAGGCAGCTACAAGAGACCCAGTACTTC.

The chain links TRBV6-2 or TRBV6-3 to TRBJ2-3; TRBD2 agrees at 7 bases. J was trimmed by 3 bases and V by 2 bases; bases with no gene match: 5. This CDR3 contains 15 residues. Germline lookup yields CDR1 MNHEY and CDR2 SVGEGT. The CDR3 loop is CASSYGRETTDTQYF. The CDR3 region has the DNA TGTGCCAGCAGTTACGGGCGGGAGACGACAGATACGCAGTATTTT.

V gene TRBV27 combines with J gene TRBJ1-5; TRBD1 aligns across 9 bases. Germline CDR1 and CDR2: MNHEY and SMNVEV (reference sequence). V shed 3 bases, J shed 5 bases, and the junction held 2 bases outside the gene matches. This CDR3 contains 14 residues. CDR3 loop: CASSFGTGHQPQHF. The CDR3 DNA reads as TGTGCCAGCAGTTTCGGGACAGGGCATCAGCCCCAGCATTTT.

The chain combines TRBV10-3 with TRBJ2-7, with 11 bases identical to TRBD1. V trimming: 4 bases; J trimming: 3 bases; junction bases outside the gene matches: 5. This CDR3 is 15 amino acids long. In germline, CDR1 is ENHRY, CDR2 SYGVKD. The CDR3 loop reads CAISVRTGGIYEQYF. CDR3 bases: TGTGCCATCAGTGTCCGGACAGGGGGCATCTACGAGCAGTACTTC.

CDR3 in amino acids: CASSTGYRGLEQYF. CDR3 nucleotides: TGTGCCAGCAGCACCGGGTACAGGGGGCTCGAGCAGTACTTC. V usage is TRBV7-8 and J usage is TRBJ2-7; 9 nucleotides align to TRBD1. This CDR3 has 14 amino acids. CDR1 SGHVS and CDR2 FQNEAQ come from the germline V gene. Germline trimming cut 5 bases from V and 6 bases from J; bases unmatched to any gene: 8.

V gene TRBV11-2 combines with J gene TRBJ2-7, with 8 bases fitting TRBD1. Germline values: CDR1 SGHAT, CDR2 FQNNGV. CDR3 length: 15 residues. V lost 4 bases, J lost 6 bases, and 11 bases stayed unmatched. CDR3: CASSSIVGTGFEQYF. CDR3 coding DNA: TGTGCCAGCAGCTCAATAGTCGGGACAGGCTTCGAGCAGTACTTC. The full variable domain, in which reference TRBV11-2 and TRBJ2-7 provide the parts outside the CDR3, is EAGVAQSPRYKIIEKRQSVAFWCNPISGHATLYWYQQILGQGPKLLIQFQNNGVVDDSQLPKDRFSAERLKGVDSTLKIQPAKLEDSAVYLCASSSIVGTGFEQYFGPGTRLTVT.

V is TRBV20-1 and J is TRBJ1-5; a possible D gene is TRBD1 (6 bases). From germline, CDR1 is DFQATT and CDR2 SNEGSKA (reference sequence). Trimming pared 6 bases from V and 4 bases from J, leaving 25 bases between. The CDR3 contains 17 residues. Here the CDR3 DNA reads TGCAGTGCGGAATTTCCAAGGGGGGGCGGGAAGAATCAGCCCCAGCATTTT. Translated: CSAEFPRGGGKNQPQHF.

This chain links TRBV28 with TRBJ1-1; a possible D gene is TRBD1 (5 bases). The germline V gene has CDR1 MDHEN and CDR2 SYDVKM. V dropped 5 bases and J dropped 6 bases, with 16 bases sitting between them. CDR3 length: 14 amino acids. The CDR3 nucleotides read TGTGCCAGCAGTGTACCCCAGGGTAGCGCTGAAGCTTTCTTT. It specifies CASSVPQGSAEAFF.

The CDR3 coding sequence is TGTGCCAGCAGTACAGGGTTGAACACTGAAGCTTTCTTT. It specifies CASSTGLNTEAFF. The chain has TRBV27 and TRBJ1-1; D is perhaps TRBD1 (6 bases). The CDR3 extends over 13 amino acids. CDR1 and CDR2 (germline): MNHEY, SMNVEV (reference sequence). Trimming left V 5 bases short and J 0 bases short, with 7 bases between.

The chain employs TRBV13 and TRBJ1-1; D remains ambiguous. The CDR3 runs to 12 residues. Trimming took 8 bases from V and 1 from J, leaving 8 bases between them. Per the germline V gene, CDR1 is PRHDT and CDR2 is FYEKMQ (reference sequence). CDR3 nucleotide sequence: TGTGCCAGCCGCAGCCCGAACACTGAAGCTTTCTTT. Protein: CASRSPNTEAFF.

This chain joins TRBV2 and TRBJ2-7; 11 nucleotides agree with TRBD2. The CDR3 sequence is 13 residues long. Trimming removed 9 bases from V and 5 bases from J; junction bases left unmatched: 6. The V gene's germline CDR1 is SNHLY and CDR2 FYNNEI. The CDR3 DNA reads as TGTGCCAGGGATAGCGGGAGGGCCGACGAGCAGTACTTC. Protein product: CARDSGRADEQYF.